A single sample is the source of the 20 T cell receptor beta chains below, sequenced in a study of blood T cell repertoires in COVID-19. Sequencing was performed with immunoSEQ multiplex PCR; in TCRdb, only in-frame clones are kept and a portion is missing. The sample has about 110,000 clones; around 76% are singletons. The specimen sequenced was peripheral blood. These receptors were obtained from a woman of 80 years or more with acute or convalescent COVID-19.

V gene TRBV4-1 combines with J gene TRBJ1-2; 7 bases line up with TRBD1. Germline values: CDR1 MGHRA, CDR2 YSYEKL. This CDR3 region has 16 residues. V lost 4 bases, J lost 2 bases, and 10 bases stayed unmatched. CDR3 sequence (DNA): TGCGCCAGCAGCCCGACAGAGGGGGCCCGCAACTATGGCTACACCTTC. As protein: CASSPTEGARNYGYTF.

In DNA form, the CDR3 reads TGTGCCATCAGTGGCAGGGGGTCCGATCAGCCCCAGCATTTT. Translation: CAISGRGSDQPQHF. This rearrangement joins TRBV10-3 to TRBJ1-5; 7 nucleotides agree with TRBD1. The CDR3 is 14 residues long. After removal of 4 bases from V and 5 bases from J, the junction contained 5 bases not matched to a gene. CDR1 and CDR2 (germline): ENHRY, SYGVKD.

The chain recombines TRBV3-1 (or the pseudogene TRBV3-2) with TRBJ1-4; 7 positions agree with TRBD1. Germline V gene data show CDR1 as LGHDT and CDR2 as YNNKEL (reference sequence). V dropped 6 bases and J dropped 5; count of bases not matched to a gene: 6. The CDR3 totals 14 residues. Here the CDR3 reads CASSPTGPNEKLFF. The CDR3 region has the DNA TGTGCCAGCAGTCCGACAGGGCCCAATGAAAAACTGTTTTTT.

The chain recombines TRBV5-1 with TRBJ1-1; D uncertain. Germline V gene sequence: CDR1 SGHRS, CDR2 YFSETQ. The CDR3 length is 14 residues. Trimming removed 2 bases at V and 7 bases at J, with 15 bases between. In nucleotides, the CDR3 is TGCGCCAGCAGCTTTAGTACCGACTTCCATGAAGCTTTCTTT. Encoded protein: CASSFSTDFHEAFF.

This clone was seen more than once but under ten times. Written as DNA, the CDR3 is TGTGCCAGCAGCCGTTCTAGCGGGAGAGGCAATGAGCAGTTCTTC. This codes for CASSRSSGRGNEQFF. V usage is TRBV7-2 and J usage is TRBJ2-1, with 10 bases fitting TRBD2. The germline V gene encodes CDR1 SGHTA and CDR2 FQGNSA. The V segment lost 5 bases and the J segment 6 bases; nucleotides outside the gene matches: 7. The CDR3 extends over 15 amino acids.

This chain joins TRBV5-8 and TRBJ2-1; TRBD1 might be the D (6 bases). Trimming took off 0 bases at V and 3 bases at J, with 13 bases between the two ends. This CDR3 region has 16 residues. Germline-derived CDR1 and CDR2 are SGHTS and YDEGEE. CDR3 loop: CASSLASGGGYNEQFF. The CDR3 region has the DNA TGTGCCAGCAGCTTGGCCTCTGGGGGCGGCTACAATGAGCAGTTCTTC.

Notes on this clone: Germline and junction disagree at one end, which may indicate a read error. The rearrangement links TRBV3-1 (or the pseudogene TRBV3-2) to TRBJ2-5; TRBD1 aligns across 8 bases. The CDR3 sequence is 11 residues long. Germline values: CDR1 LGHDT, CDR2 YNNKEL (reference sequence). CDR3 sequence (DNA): TGTGCCAGCAGTCGCGGACAGGGAATGAACTTC. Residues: CASSRGQGMNF.

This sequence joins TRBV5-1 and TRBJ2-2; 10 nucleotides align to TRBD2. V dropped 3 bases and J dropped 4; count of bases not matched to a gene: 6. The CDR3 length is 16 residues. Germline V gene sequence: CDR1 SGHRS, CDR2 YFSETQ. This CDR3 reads CASSSPSGGATGELFF. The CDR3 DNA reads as TGCGCCAGCAGCTCCCCCAGCGGGGGGGCCACCGGGGAGCTGTTTTTT. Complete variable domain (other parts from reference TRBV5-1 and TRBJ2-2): KAGVTQTPRYLIKTRGQQVTLSCSPISGHRSVSWYQQTPGQGLQFLFEYFSETQRNKGNFPGRFSGRQFSNSRSEMNVSTLELGDSALYLCASSSPSGGATGELFFGEGSRLTVL.

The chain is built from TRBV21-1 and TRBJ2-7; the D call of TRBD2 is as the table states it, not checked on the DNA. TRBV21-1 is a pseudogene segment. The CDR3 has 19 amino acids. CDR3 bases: TGTGCCAGCAGCCTACGAGGGCGGGGGACTAGCGGGAGGGTCTACGAGCAGTACTTC. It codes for CASSLRGRGTSGRVYEQYF.

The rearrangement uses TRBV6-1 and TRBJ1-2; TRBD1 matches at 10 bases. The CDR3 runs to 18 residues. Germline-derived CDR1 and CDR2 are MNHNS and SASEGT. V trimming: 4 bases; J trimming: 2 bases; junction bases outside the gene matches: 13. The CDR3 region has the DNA TGTGCCAGCAGTGGAAGACAGGGGGCGATAGGGTTAAACTATGGCTACACCTTC. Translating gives CASSGRQGAIGLNYGYTF.

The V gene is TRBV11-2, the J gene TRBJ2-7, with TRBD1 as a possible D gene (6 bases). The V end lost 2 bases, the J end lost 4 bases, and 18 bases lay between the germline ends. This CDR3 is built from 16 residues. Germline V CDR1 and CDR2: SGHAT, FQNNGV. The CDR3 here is CASSLSMQGKSYEQYF. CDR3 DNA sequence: TGTGCCAGCAGCTTAAGTATGCAGGGGAAGTCTTACGAGCAGTACTTC.

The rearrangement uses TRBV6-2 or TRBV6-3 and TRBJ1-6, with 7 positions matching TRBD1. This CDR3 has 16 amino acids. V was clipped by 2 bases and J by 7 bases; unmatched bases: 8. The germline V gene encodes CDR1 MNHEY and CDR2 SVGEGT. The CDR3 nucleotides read TGTGCCAGCAGTTACCGGGACAGTAATTCGAATTCACCCCTCCACTTT. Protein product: CASSYRDSNSNSPLHF.

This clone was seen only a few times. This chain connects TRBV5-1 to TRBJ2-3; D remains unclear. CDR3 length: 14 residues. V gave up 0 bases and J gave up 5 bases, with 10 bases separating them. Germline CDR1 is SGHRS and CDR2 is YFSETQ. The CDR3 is CASSLGGTRDTQYF. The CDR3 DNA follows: TGCGCCAGCAGCTTGGGCGGCACCCGAGATACGCAGTATTTT.

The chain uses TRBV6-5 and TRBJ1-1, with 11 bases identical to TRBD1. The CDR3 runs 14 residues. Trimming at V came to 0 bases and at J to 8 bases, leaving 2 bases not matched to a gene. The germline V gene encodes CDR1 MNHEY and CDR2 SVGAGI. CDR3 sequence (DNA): TGTGCCAGCAGTTACTCGGGACAGGGGGGGGAAGCTTTCTTT. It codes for CASSYSGQGGEAFF.

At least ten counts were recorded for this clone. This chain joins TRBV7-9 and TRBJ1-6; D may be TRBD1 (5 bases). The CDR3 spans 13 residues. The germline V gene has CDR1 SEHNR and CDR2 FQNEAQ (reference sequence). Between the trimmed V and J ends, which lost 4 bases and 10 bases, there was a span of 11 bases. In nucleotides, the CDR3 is TGTGCCAGCAGCTCAGGGATCCGGTCACCCCTCCACTTT. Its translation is CASSSGIRSPLHF.

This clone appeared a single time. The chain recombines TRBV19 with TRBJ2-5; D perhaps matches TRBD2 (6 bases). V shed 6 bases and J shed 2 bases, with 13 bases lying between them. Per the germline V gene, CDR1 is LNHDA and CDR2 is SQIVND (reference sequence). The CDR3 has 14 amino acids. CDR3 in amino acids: CASRPGATQETQYF. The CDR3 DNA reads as TGTGCCAGTAGACCGGGAGCCACTCAAGAGACCCAGTACTTC.

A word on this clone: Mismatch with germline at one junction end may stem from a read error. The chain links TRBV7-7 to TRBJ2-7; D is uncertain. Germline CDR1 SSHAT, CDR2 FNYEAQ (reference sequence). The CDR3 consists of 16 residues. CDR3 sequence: CASSFLDAFWSSEQYF. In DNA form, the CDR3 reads TGTGCTAGCAGCTTCCTCGACGCATTTTGGAGTAGCGAGCAGTACTTC.

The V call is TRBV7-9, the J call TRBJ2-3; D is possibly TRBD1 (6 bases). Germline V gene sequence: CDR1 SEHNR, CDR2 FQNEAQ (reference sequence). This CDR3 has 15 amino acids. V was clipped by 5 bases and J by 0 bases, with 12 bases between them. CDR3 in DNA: TGTGCCAGCAGCCTCTGGACAGCTAGCACAGATACGCAGTATTTT. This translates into CASSLWTASTDTQYF.

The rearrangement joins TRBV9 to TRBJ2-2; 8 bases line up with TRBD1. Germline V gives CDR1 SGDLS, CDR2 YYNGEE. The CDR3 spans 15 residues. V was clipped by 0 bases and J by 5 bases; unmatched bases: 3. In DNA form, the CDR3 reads TGTGCCAGCAGCGTAGAAACAGGGGGGACCGGGGAGCTGTTTTTT. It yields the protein CASSVETGGTGELFF. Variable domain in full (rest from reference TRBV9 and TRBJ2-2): DSGVTQTPKHLITATGQRVTLRCSPRSGDLSVYWYQQSLDQGLQFLIQYYNGEERAKGNILERFSAQQFPDLHSELNLSSLELGDSALYFCASSVETGGTGELFFGEGSRLTVL.

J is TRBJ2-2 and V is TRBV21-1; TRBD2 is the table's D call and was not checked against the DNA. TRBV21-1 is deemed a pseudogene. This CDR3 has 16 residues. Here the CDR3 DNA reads TGTGCCAGCAGCATTTTTACCGGGAGGGGGACCGGGGAGCTGTTTTTT. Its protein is CASSIFTGRGTGELFF.